This TCR beta chain was recorded in a study of cytomegalovirus exposure and HLA in healthy donors. Points from the study as a whole: For most TCR sequences rarity was the rule, although some public TCRs occurred in many donors.

This table comes from immunoSEQ multiplex PCR, and its TCRdb copy is limited to in-frame clones, with some not included. The repertoire has 70,000 to 80,000 clones, around 94% of them found once; the top ten carry under 4%. Details on this clone: What it recognizes is unknown.

With V trimmed by 0 bases and J by 4 bases, 7 bases remained unmatched. Germline V lookup: CDR1 SGHDN, CDR2 FVKESK. The CDR3 covers 16 residues. This sequence was found in a woman younger than 30 in good health and CMV-seropositive. Material for sequencing was PBMCs. The rearrangement links TRBV14 to TRBJ1-1; TRBD1 matches 8 bases. The CDR3 nucleotides read TGTGCCAGCAGCCAAGAGGCGGACAGGGCGGTCACTGAAGCTTTCTTT. As protein: CASSQEADRAVTEAFF.